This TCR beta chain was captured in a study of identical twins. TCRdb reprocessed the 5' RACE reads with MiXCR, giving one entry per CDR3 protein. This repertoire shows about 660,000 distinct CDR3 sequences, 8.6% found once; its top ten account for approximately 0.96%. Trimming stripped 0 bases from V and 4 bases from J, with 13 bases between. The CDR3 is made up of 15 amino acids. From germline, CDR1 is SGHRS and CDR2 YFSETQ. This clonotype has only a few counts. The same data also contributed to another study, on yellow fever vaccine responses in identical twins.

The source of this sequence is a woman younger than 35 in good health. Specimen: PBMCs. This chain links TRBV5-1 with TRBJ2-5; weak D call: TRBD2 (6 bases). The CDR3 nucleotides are TGCGCCAGCAGCTTGGAATACCCCGGGGGAGAGACCCAGTACTTC. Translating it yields CASSLEYPGGETQYF.